This entry describes one TCR beta chain. No cognate antigen has been identified for it. Base qualities are not at hand, and no much larger clone is one base apart. Libraries were prepared through emulsion pairing. Unpaired genes were suppressed by a second nested PCR containing blocking oligos, after which a third nested PCR added Illumina adaptors and barcodes. Between 5,000 and 250,000 T cells, along with C-region, Stepout and V-region primers, were included in each emulsion RT-PCR master mix. The emulsions were generated using the Micellula Emulsion and Purification Kit, and the RT-PCR was run with Qiagen OneStep RT-PCR reagents. Pooled libraries were sequenced on an Illumina MiSeq with paired-end 2 x 250 reads. The study's processing was this. Read pairs were joined in Galaxy and clipped at the engineered overlap into separate alpha and beta files; unclipped reads were discarded. Alpha-beta pairs were assigned with CompleteTCR, a MiTCR-based pipeline that links chains sharing read cluster identifiers using an R script. TCR sequences seen only once, which were about 1-3.3%, were removed as potential sequencing errors. The public reads were reprocessed in TCRdb via fastp at Q25 and MiXCR, keeping in-frame beta chains. Rows with one shared CDR3 protein collapse into an entry with the most common genes and DNA. What appears here as the V and J calls and clone size reflects TCRdb's work, not the paper's. The sample table shows thousands of distinct CDR3 sequences, and 30% to 40% are seen once. Almost 35% of the sample is held by the ten biggest clonotypes.

Its CDR3 holds 17 amino acids, cysteine through phenylalanine. Kept here is only the CDR3 DNA, which spans 51 bases and is read in frame from base 1. As encoded in the germline V gene, CDR1 is KGHSH while CDR2 is LQKENI. V and J lose 1 base and 3 bases, and a span of 18 bases separates them. This specimen belongs to a study of T cell repertoires in breast cancer (dated by TCRdb to about 2016). About the study as a whole: Tumors, lymph nodes and peripheral blood lymphocytes from breast cancer patients, as well as peripheral blood from healthy control donors, were profiled. The majority of the roughly 22 patient tumors analyzed for shared TCRs were ER+/PR+. Nine healthy donors, of an age range similar to that of the patients, were included as controls. On average, about 540,000 sequences per sample and around 10 reads per input cell were obtained by sequencing. Because breast cancer has a low mutational burden and rarely has common mutations, the study reasoned that TCRs shared between breast cancer patients would target shared antigens. After being minced and digested with Liberase and DNase, tumors and tumor-involved lymph nodes were passed through 70-um and 40-um filters. Tumor-free lymph nodes were processed without enzymatic digestion, and Ficoll was used to separate blood samples. General study outcomes and caveats: Genuine antitumor clones may have been missed because singleton TCRs were discarded and only part of each tumor was sampled. Emulsion RT-PCR was regarded as qualitative rather than quantitative, because clone recovery was skewed by transcript abundance and primer differences. Shared TCRs were encoded by various nucleotide sequences, which suggests selection and expansion based on antigen. Approximately 19 TCR pairs were shared across seven or more patient tumors and were rarely found in control blood, which suggested possible tumor specificity. TRBV7 predominance was observed among shared TCRs, which possibly reflected tumor recognition or mispriming bias from eight TRBV7 primers. Tumor-involved sentinel lymph nodes shared about fourfold more TCRs with matched tumor repertoires than tumor-free nodes (roughly 8% versus 2%).

The study used an expanded emulsion RT-PCR method with primers for all TCR V genes to analyze paired alpha-beta TCRs of CD8+ T cells. Before emulsion RT-PCR, CD8+ T cells were isolated with a CD8 positive selection kit and incubated overnight in 10 IU/mL IL-2. Material for sequencing was CD8+ T cells. The TCR sequence derives from a pool of human donors with breast cancer or a healthy control (not recorded which). The chain was built from TRBV18 and TRBJ1-1; the D gene is possibly TRBD1, with 5 bases matching. The CDR3 in this case is CASSPRDVSFLDTEAFF. The DNA sequence is given as TGTGCCAGCTCACCACGGGACGTATCTTTCTTGGACACTGAAGCTTTCTTT.